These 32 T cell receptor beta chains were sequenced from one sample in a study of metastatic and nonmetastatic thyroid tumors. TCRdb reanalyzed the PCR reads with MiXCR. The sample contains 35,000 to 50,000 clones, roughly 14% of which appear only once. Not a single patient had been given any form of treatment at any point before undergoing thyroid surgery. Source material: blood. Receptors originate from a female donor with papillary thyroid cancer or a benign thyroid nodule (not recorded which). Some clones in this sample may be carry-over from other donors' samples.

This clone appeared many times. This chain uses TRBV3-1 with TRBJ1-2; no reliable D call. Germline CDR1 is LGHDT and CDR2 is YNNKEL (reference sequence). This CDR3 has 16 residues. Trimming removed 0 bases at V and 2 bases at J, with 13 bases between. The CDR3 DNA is TGTGCCAGCAGCCAAGAATGGGCCGCGAAAAACTATGGCTACACCTTC. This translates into CASSQEWAAKNYGYTF.

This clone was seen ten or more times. The CDR3 DNA is TGCGCCAGCAGCCTACAAGCAAACGCCAACACTGAAGCTTTCTTT. This encodes CASSLQANANTEAFF. This sequence joins TRBV5-1 and TRBJ1-1; D is unclear. The germline V and J ends were trimmed by 4 bases and 2 bases, with 15 bases remaining between them. CDR1 and CDR2 from the germline V gene are SGHRS and YFSETQ. This CDR3 is 15 amino acids long.

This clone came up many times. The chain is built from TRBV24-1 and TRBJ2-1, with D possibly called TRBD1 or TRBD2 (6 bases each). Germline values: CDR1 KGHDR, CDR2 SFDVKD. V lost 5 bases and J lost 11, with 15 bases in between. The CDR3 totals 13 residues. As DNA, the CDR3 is TGTGCCACCAGTGGGCTCAGGGGAGGACAGCAGTTCTTC. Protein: CATSGLRGGQQFF.

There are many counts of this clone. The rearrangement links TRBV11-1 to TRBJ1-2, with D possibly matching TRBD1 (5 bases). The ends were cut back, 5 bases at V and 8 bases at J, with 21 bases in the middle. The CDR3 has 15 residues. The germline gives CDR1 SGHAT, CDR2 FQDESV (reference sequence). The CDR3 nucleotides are TGTGCCAGCAGCACCGCCTCAGGGACGGCGGGCGGCTACACCTTC. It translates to CASSTASGTAGGYTF.

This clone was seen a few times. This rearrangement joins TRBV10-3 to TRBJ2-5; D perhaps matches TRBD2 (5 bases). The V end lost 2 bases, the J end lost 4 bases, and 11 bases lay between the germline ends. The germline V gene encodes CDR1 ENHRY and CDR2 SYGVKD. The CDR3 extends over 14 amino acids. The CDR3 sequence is CAISEVGSGETQYF. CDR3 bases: TGTGCCATCAGTGAGGTGGGGAGTGGAGAGACCCAGTACTTC.

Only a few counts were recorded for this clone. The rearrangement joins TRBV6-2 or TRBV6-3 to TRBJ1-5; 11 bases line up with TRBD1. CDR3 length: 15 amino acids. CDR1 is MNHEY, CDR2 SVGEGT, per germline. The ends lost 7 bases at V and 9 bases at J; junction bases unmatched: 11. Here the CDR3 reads CASTPGGTGGLPQHF. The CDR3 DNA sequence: TGTGCCAGCACCCCAGGTGGGACAGGGGGTCTGCCCCAGCATTTT.

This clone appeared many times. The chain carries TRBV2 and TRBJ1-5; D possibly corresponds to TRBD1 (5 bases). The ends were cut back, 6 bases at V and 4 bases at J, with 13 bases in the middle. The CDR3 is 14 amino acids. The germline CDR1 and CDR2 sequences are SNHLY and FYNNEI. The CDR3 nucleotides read TGTGCCAGCAGGTACCTACAGGATAATCAGCCCCAGCATTTT. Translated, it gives CASRYLQDNQPQHF.

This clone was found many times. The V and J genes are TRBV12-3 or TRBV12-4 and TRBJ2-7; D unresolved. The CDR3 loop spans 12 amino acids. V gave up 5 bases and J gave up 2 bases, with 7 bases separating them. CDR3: CASSPVPYEQYF. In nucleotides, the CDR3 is TGTGCCAGCAGTCCTGTCCCCTACGAGCAGTACTTC.

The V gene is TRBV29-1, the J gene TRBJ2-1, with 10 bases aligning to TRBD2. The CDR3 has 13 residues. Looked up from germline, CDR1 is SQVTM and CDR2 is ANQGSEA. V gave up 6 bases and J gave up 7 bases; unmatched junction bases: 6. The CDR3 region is CSVDVLAGNEQFF. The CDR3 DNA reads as TGCAGCGTCGATGTACTAGCGGGGAATGAGCAGTTCTTC.

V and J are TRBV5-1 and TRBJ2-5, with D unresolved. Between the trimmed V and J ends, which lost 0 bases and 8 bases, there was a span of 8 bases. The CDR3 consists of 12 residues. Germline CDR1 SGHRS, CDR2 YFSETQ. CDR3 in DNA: TGCGCCAGCAGCTTGGGGCAGACAACCCAGTACTTC. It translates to CASSLGQTTQYF.

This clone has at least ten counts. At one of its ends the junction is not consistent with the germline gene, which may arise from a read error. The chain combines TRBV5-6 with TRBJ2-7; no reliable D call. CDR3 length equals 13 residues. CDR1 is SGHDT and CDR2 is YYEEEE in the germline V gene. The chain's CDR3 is CASSLPEFYEQYF. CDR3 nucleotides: TGTGCCAGCAGCTTGCCGGAGTTCTACGAGCAATACTTC.

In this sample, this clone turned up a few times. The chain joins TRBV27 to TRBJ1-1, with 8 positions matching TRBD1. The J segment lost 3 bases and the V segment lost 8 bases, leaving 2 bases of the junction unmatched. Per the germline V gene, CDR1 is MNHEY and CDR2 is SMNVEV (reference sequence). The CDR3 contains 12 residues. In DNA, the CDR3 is TGTGCCAGCCTGGACAGGGACACTGAAGCTTTCTTT. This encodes CASLDRDTEAFF.

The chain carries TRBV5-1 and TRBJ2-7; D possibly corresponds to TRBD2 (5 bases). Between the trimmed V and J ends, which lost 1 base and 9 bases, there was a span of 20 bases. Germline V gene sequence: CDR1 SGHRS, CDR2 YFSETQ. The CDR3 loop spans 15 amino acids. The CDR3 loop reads CASSLWENSRARQYF. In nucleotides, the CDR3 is TGCGCCAGCAGCTTGTGGGAGAATTCTCGGGCGCGGCAGTACTTC.

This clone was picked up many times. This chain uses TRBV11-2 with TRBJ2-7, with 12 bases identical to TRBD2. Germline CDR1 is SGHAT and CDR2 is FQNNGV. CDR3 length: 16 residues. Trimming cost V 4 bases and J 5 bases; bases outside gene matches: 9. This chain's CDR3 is CASSSKTSGSVDEQYF. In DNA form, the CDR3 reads TGTGCCAGCAGCTCGAAGACTAGCGGGAGTGTCGACGAGCAGTACTTC. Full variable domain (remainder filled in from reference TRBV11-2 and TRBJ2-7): EAGVAQSPRYKIIEKRQSVAFWCNPISGHATLYWYQQILGQGPKLLIQFQNNGVVDDSQLPKDRFSAERLKGVDSTLKIQPAKLEDSAVYLCASSSKTSGSVDEQYFGPGTRLTVT.

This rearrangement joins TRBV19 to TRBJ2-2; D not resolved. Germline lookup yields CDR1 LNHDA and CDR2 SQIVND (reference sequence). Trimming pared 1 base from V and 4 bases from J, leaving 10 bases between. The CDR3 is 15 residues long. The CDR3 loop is CASSIGSGSTGELFF. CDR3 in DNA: TGTGCCAGTAGTATAGGTTCGGGCAGCACCGGGGAGCTGTTTTTT.

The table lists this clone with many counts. CDR3 bases: TGTGCCAGCACGGGGCAGAACGAGCAGTACTTC. This sequence encodes CASTGQNEQYF. The chain is built from TRBV2 and TRBJ2-7, with D possibly being TRBD1 or TRBD2 (5 bases each). The V end was cut by 7 bases, the J end by 5 bases, with 9 bases between. The CDR3 has 11 residues. The germline gives CDR1 SNHLY, CDR2 FYNNEI.

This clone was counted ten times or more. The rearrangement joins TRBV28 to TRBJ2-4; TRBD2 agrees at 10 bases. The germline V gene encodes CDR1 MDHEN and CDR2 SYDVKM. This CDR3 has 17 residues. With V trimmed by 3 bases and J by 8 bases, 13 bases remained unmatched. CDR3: CASSFPSEREGRDIQYF. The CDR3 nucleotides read TGTGCCAGCAGTTTCCCTAGCGAGCGGGAGGGCCGGGACATTCAGTACTTC.

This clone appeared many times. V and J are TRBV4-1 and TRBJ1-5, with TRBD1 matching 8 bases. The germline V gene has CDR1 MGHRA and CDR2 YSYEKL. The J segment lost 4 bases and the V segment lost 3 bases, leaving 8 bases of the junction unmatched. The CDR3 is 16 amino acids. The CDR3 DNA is TGCGCCAGCAGCCAGCCAGGACAGGGCATTAATCAGCCCCAGCATTTT. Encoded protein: CASSQPGQGINQPQHF.

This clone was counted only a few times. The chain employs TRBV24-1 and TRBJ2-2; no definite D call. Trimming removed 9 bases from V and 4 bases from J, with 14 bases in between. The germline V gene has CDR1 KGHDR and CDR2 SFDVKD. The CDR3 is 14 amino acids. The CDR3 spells CATQHYFGTGELFF. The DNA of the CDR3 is TGTGCCACCCAGCACTATTTTGGCACCGGGGAGCTGTTTTTT.

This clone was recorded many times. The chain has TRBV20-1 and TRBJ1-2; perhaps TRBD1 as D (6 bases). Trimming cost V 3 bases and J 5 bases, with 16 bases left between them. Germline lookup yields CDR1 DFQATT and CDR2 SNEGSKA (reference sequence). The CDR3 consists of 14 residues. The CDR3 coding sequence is TGCAGTGCTAGCCCGCCGGGGGGCGCGTATGGCTACACCTTC. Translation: CSASPPGGAYGYTF.

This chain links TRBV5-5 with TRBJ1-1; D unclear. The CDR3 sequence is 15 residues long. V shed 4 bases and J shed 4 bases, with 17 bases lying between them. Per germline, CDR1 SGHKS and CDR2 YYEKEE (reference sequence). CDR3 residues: CASSGILASSTEAFF. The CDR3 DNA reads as TGTGCCAGCAGCGGGATCCTTGCGAGCAGCACTGAAGCTTTCTTT.

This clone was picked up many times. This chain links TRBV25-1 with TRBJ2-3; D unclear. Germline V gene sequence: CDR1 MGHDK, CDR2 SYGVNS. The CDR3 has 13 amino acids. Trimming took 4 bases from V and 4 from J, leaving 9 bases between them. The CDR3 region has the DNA TGTGCCAGCAGTGTGACTGCCTCAGATACGCAGTATTTT. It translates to CASSVTASDTQYF. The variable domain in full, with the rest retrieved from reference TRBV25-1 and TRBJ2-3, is EADIYQTPRYLVIGTGKKITLECSQTMGHDKMYWYQQDPGMELHLIHYSYGVNSTEKGDLSSESTVSRIRTEHFPLTLESARPSHTSQYLCASSVTASDTQYFGPGTRLTVL.

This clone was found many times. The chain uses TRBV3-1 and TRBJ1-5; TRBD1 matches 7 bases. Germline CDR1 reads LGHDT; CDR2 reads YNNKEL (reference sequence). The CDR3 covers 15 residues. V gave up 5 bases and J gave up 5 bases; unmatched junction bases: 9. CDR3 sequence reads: CASSYRQGGDQPQHF. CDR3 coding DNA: TGTGCCAGCAGCTACCGACAGGGCGGGGATCAGCCCCAGCATTTT.

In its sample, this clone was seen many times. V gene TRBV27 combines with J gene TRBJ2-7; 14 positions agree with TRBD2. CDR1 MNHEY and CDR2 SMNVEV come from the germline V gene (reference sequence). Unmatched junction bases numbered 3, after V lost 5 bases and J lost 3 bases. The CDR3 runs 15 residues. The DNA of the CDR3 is TGTGCCAGCAGTCTCGGACTAGCGGGAGGCTACGAGCAGTACTTC. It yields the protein CASSLGLAGGYEQYF.

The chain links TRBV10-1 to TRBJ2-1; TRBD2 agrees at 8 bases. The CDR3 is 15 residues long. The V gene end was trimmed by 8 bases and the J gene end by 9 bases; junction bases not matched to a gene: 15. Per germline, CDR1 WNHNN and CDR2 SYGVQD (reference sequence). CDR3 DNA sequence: TGCGCCAGCCCCCCCCGGGGGTACCGGGGGGGTGAGCAGTTCTTC. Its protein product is CASPPRGYRGGEQFF.

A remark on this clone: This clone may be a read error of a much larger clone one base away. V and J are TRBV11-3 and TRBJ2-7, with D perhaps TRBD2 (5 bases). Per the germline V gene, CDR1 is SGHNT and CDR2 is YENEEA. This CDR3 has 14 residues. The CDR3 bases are TGTGCCAGCAGCCCTCCGGGAAGATCCTACGAGCGGTACTTC. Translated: CASSPPGRSYERYF.

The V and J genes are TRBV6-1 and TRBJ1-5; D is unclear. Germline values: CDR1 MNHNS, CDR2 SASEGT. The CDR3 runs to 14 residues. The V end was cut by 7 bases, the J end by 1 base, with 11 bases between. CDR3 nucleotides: TGTGCCAGCAATAGGGCCACCAGCAATCAGCCCCAGCATTTT. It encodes CASNRATSNQPQHF.

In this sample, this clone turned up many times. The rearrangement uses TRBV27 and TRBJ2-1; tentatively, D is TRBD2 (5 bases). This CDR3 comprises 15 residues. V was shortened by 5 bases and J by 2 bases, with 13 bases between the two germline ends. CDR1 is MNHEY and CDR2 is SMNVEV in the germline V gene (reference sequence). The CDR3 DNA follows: TGTGCCAGCAGTCTAGGACTGGAGACCTACAATGAGCAGTTCTTC. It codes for CASSLGLETYNEQFF.

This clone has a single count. CDR3 sequence reads: CASIQDRVNSNQPQHF. The CDR3 DNA follows: TGTGCCAGCATTCAGGACAGGGTTAATAGCAATCAGCCCCAGCATTTT. This chain connects TRBV2 to TRBJ1-5, with 8 bases aligning to TRBD1. Germline assignment: CDR1 SNHLY and CDR2 FYNNEI. The CDR3 is 16 amino acids. V lost 7 bases and J lost 0; bases outside the gene matches: 8.

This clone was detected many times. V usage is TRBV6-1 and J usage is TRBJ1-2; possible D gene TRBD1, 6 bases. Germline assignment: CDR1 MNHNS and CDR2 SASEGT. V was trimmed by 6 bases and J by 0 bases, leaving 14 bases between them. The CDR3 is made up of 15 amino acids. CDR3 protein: CASSPGHRANYGYTF. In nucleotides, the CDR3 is TGTGCCAGCAGCCCGGGACACCGAGCTAACTATGGCTACACCTTC.

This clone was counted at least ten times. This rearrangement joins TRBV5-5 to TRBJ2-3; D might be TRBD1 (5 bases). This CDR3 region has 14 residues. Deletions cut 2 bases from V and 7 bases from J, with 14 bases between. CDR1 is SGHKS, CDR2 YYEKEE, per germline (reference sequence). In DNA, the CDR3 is TGTGCCAGCAGCTTAATCAGGGCTACGAATACGCAGTATTTT. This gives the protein CASSLIRATNTQYF. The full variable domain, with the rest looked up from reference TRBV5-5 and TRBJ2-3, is DAGVTQSPTHLIKTRGQQVTLRCSPISGHKSVSWYQQVLGQGPQFIFQYYEKEERGRGNFPDRFSARQFPNYSSELNVNALLLGDSALYLCASSLIRATNTQYFGPGTRLTVL.

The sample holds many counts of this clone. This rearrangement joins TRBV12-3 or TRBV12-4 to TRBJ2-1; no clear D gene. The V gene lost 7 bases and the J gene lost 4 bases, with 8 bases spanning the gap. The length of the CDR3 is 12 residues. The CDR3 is CASTRLYNEQFF. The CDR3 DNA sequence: TGTGCCAGCACTCGGTTGTACAATGAGCAGTTCTTC.